The 30 T cell receptor beta chains presented below share a single source sample, sequenced in a study of OX40 agonist ivuxolimab in advanced cancers. Clones were read by immunoSEQ multiplex PCR, and TCRdb kept only the in-frame ones, dropping some. The data show 20,000 to 30,000 clones, roughly 79% seen once. This specimen was CD4+ or CD8+ T cells sorted from blood, taken in a trial of the OX40 agonist ivuxolimab. The receptors stem from an adult with an advanced solid tumor such as melanoma, head and neck, liver or kidney cancer.

The chain combines TRBV19 with TRBJ1-1; possibly TRBD1 for D (5 bases). The CDR3 is 14 amino acids. Between the trimmed V and J ends, which lost 7 bases and 3 bases, there was a span of 15 bases. CDR1 is LNHDA, CDR2 SQIVND, per germline (reference sequence). CDR3 sequence (DNA): TGTGCCAGTACTACCCCGTCAGGGTACACTGAAGCTTTCTTT. Translation: CASTTPSGYTEAFF. The full variable domain, in which reference TRBV19 and TRBJ1-1 provide the parts outside the CDR3, is DGGITQSPKYLFRKEGQNVTLSCEQNLNHDAMYWYRQDPGQGLRLIYYSQIVNDFQKGDIAEGYSVSREKKESFPLTVTSAQKNPTAFYLCASTTPSGYTEAFFGQGTRLTVV.

This chain uses TRBV7-2 with TRBJ1-3; unclear D gene. Per germline, CDR1 SGHTA and CDR2 FQGNSA. The CDR3 sequence is 14 residues long. V was cut by 1 base and J by 4 bases, with 8 bases left in between. The CDR3 loop is CASSLERFGNTIYF. CDR3 in DNA: TGTGCCAGCAGCTTAGAAAGGTTCGGAAACACCATATATTTT.

The rearrangement links TRBV5-6 to TRBJ1-1, with unresolved D. The germline CDR1 and CDR2 sequences are SGHDT and YYEEEE. The CDR3 sequence is 16 residues long. Trimming took off 0 bases at V and 4 bases at J, with 16 bases between the two ends. The DNA for the CDR3 is TGTGCCAGCAGCTTGGCCCGGCCCTATGGCGGCACTGAAGCTTTCTTT. Protein: CASSLARPYGGTEAFF. The full variable domain, rest sourced from reference TRBV5-6 and TRBJ1-1, is DAGVTQSPTHLIKTRGQQVTLRCSPKSGHDTVSWYQQALGQGPQFIFQYYEEEERQRGNFPDRFSGHQFPNYSSELNVNALLLGDSALYLCASSLARPYGGTEAFFGQGTRLTVV.

The CDR3 sequence: CASSFGQGYRYGYTF. As DNA, the CDR3 is TGTGCCAGCAGTTTCGGGCAGGGGTATCGGTATGGCTACACCTTC. The chain is built from TRBV6-5 and TRBJ1-2; D perhaps matches TRBD1 (6 bases). Trimming cost V 4 bases and J 5 bases, with 17 bases left between them. This CDR3 contains 15 residues. CDR1 and CDR2 (germline): MNHEY, SVGAGI.

This rearrangement joins TRBV19 to TRBJ2-1; 11 bases are a match to TRBD1. CDR1 and CDR2 from the germline V gene are LNHDA and SQIVND (reference sequence). The CDR3 loop spans 16 amino acids. V gave up 5 bases and J gave up 3 bases; unmatched junction bases: 6. The CDR3 bases are TGTGCCAGTAGTCCCTGGGGGACAGGGGGCTACAATGAGCAGTTCTTC. Translated, it gives CASSPWGTGGYNEQFF.

This chain links TRBV29-1 with TRBJ1-2; maybe TRBD1 (5 bases). The CDR3 consists of 12 residues. V lost 5 bases and J lost 2, with 9 bases in between. The V gene's germline CDR1 is SQVTM and CDR2 ANQGSEA. The CDR3 nucleotides are TGCAGCGTTACAGGCAGCAACTATGGCTACACCTTC. It is translated as CSVTGSNYGYTF.

The chain has TRBV5-1 and TRBJ1-5, with D perhaps matching TRBD1 (6 bases). Trimming removed 0 bases at V and 7 bases at J, with 11 bases between. There are 14 residues in the CDR3. Germline lookup yields CDR1 SGHRS and CDR2 YFSETQ. CDR3 protein: CASSLDRDGQPQHF. CDR3 coding DNA: TGCGCCAGCAGCTTGGACAGGGATGGGCAGCCCCAGCATTTT.

This clone was detected only a few times. This sequence joins TRBV12-5 and TRBJ1-1, with D hard to call. Between the trimmed V and J ends, which lost 8 bases and 1 base, there was a span of 17 bases. The germline CDR1 and CDR2 sequences are LGHNT and FRNRAP. The CDR3 length is 15 residues. The CDR3 coding sequence is TGTGCTAGTAATGGAATAGGGCACACGAACACTGAAGCTTTCTTT. Protein sequence: CASNGIGHTNTEAFF.

V is TRBV6-1 and J is TRBJ1-2, with 8 bases identical to TRBD1. V was pared by 6 bases and J by 5 bases, with 8 bases of the junction left unmatched. The CDR3 is 14 amino acids. CDR1 MNHNS and CDR2 SASEGT come from the germline V gene. The CDR3 DNA reads TGTGCCAGCAGAGAGTGGACAGGGAAATATGGCTACACCTTC. Protein product: CASREWTGKYGYTF.

Only one count was recorded for this clone. V is TRBV5-1 and J is TRBJ1-1, with D uncertain. The V gene's germline CDR1 is SGHRS and CDR2 YFSETQ. With 0 bases removed from V and 3 bases from J, the gap between germline ends came to 6 bases. The length of the CDR3 is 13 residues. Here the CDR3 DNA reads TGCGCCAGCAGCTTGGCCGGGGACACTGAAGCTTTCTTT. Protein: CASSLAGDTEAFF.

This clone was seen only once. The chain combines TRBV7-6 with TRBJ2-3, with D perhaps matching TRBD1 or TRBD2 (5 bases each). Germline V gives CDR1 SGHVS, CDR2 FNYEAQ. The CDR3 is 15 amino acids. V gave up 6 bases and J gave up 2 bases, with 15 bases separating them. CDR3 DNA sequence: TGTGCCAGCAGGCCGACCCCGGGGCACACAGATACGCAGTATTTT. Translation: CASRPTPGHTDTQYF.

The chain uses TRBV6-1 and TRBJ1-1; D is perhaps TRBD1 (6 bases). V lost 4 bases to trimming and J lost 6 bases, with 12 bases between them. This CDR3 has 13 amino acids. CDR1 is MNHNS and CDR2 is SASEGT in the germline V gene. The DNA of the CDR3 is TGTGCCAGCAGTGCAAGGGGGACGGCTGAAGCTTTCTTT. Translating gives CASSARGTAEAFF.

The rearrangement links TRBV30 to TRBJ1-5; possibly TRBD1 for D (5 bases). Trimming removed 5 bases at V and 0 bases at J, with 8 bases between. CDR1 is GTSNPN, CDR2 SVGIG, per germline (reference sequence). The CDR3 sequence is 13 residues long. CDR3 loop: CAWDSYSNQPQHF. The CDR3 bases are TGTGCCTGGGACAGTTATAGCAATCAGCCCCAGCATTTT.

This rearrangement joins TRBV30 to TRBJ1-1; D call uncertain. The CDR3 length is 12 residues. Per germline, CDR1 GTSNPN and CDR2 SVGIG (reference sequence). Between the trimmed V and J ends, which lost 1 base and 5 bases, there was a span of 8 bases. CDR3 in amino acids: CAWSDWRTEAFF. CDR3 coding DNA: TGTGCCTGGAGTGACTGGAGGACTGAAGCTTTCTTT.

The chain is built from TRBV12-5 and TRBJ1-5; 10 bases fit TRBD1. This CDR3 has 16 amino acids. From germline, CDR1 is LGHNT and CDR2 FRNRAP. J lost 3 bases, V lost 3 bases, and 5 bases had no gene match. Written as DNA, the CDR3 is TGTGCTAGTGGTTTTAGGACAGGGGGGTTCAATCAGCCCCAGCATTTT. It specifies CASGFRTGGFNQPQHF.

This clone is large by share. The chain couples TRBV5-1 to TRBJ2-7; D could derive from TRBD1 or TRBD2 (5 bases each). This CDR3 has 12 amino acids. Trimming left V 5 bases short and J 5 bases short, with 11 bases between. Germline CDR1 reads SGHRS; CDR2 reads YFSETQ. The CDR3 loop reads CASRRDQDEQYF. The DNA of the CDR3 is TGCGCCAGCAGGAGGGACCAGGACGAGCAGTACTTC. Full variable domain (outside the CDR3, taken from reference TRBV5-1 and TRBJ2-7): KAGVTQTPRYLIKTRGQQVTLSCSPISGHRSVSWYQQTPGQGLQFLFEYFSETQRNKGNFPGRFSGRQFSNSRSEMNVSTLELGDSALYLCASRRDQDEQYFGPGTRLTVT.

The rearrangement uses TRBV7-9 and TRBJ2-6, with no clear D. V lost 1 base and J lost 0, with 4 bases in between. CDR1 SEHNR and CDR2 FQNEAQ come from the germline V gene (reference sequence). CDR3 length: 15 amino acids. CDR3 DNA: TGTGCCAGCAGCTTAGACAGCTCTGGGGCCAACGTCCTGACTTTC. Its translation is CASSLDSSGANVLTF.

The chain uses TRBV29-1 and TRBJ1-4; 9 nucleotides agree with TRBD1. The ends lost 6 bases at V and 5 bases at J; junction bases unmatched: 4. The CDR3 contains 13 residues. Germline CDR1 reads SQVTM; CDR2 reads ANQGSEA. The CDR3 DNA sequence: TGCAGCGTGTACGGGACAGGGAATGAAAAACTGTTTTTT. Translated, it gives CSVYGTGNEKLFF. Based on the CDR3 plus reference TRBV29-1 and TRBJ1-4, the full variable domain is SAVISQKPSRDICQRGTSLTIQCQVDSQVTMMFWYRQQPGQSLTLIATANQGSEATYESGFVIDKFPISRPNLTFSTLTVSNMSPEDSSIYLCSVYGTGNEKLFFGSGTQLSVL.

V gene TRBV19 combines with J gene TRBJ2-6; no clear D. CDR3 length: 14 amino acids. The ends were cut back, 7 bases at V and 4 bases at J, with 11 bases in the middle. CDR1 is LNHDA, CDR2 SQIVND, per germline (reference sequence). This CDR3 reads CASTFSDGANVLTF. CDR3 DNA: TGTGCCAGTACATTCTCAGACGGGGCCAACGTCCTGACTTTC.

V usage is TRBV6-5 and J usage is TRBJ2-5, with TRBD1 matching 12 bases. Trimming cost V 6 bases and J 5 bases; bases outside gene matches: 4. The germline CDR1 and CDR2 sequences are MNHEY and SVGAGI. The CDR3 contains 14 residues. CDR3 sequence: CASRGTGGDETQYF. CDR3 nucleotide sequence: TGTGCCAGCAGGGGGACAGGGGGCGATGAGACCCAGTACTTC.

This clone was observed once. This chain connects TRBV21-1 to TRBJ1-1; no DNA check was done on the table's D call, TRBD1. TRBV21-1 is reported as a pseudogene. The CDR3 totals 13 residues. The CDR3 nucleotides read TGTGCCAGCAGCCGTACAGGGAAGGCTGAAGCTTTCTTT. It yields the protein CASSRTGKAEAFF.

The rearrangement joins TRBV29-1 to TRBJ1-2; a weak D match, TRBD1 (5 bases). The CDR3 is 13 residues long. CDR1 is SQVTM, CDR2 ANQGSEA, per germline. With 7 bases removed from V and 6 bases from J, the gap between germline ends came to 18 bases. CDR3 protein: CSGRREGGNGYTF. DNA of the CDR3: TGCAGCGGTCGCAGGGAGGGAGGGAATGGCTACACCTTC.

The chain combines TRBV19 with TRBJ1-2; tentatively, D is TRBD1 (6 bases). The CDR3 covers 13 residues. Germline loops: CDR1 LNHDA, CDR2 SQIVND (reference sequence). Trimming removed 1 base at V and 7 bases at J, with 10 bases between. The CDR3 region has the DNA TGTGCCAGTAGTATAGCACAGGGAGTTGGCTACACCTTC. This sequence encodes CASSIAQGVGYTF.

This clone was counted between two and nine times. The CDR3 protein is CASSADRGPSGANVLTF. The CDR3 DNA follows: TGTGCCAGCAGTGCGGACAGGGGGCCCTCTGGGGCCAACGTCCTGACTTTC. The chain combines TRBV28 with TRBJ2-6; 11 bases match TRBD1. The CDR3 consists of 17 residues. Germline lookup yields CDR1 MDHEN and CDR2 SYDVKM. The junction had 3 bases not matched to a gene; V was cut back by 5 bases and J by 0 bases. The complete variable domain, with remaining parts taken from reference TRBV28 and TRBJ2-6, reads DVKVTQSSRYLVKRTGEKVFLECVQDMDHENMFWYRQDPGLGLRLIYFSYDVKMKEKGDIPEGYSVSREKKERFSLILESASTNQTSMYLCASSADRGPSGANVLTFGAGSRLTVL.

This rearrangement joins TRBV5-4 to TRBJ2-7; the match to TRBD2 covers 9 bases. This CDR3 region has 14 residues. V lost 5 bases, J lost 2 bases, and 5 bases stayed unmatched. CDR1 SGHNT and CDR2 YYREEE come from the germline V gene (reference sequence). CDR3 in amino acids: CASSLRGGAYEQYF. Written as DNA, the CDR3 is TGTGCCAGCAGTTTGCGGGGGGGGGCCTACGAGCAGTACTTC.

CDR3 nucleotides: TGCGCCAGCAGTAAACTAGCGGGGGGGCCCAATGAGCAGTTCTTC. Its protein product is CASSKLAGGPNEQFF. The V gene is TRBV10-2, the J gene TRBJ2-1; TRBD2 matches at 13 bases. This CDR3 contains 15 residues. With 5 bases clipped from V and 6 bases from J, the junction kept 4 bases outside the gene matches. Germline V CDR1 and CDR2: WSHSY, SAAADI.

J is TRBJ2-3 and V is TRBV5-6; the match to TRBD1 covers 8 bases. V was pared by 6 bases and J by 1 base, with 7 bases of the junction left unmatched. The length of the CDR3 is 15 residues. In germline, CDR1 is SGHDT, CDR2 YYEEEE. The CDR3 reads CASNKLDRGTDTQYF. The CDR3 coding sequence is TGTGCCAGCAATAAACTGGACAGGGGCACAGATACGCAGTATTTT.

The chain has TRBV5-1 and TRBJ2-5, with TRBD2 matching over 12 bases. The CDR3 length is 15 residues. Germline CDR1 reads SGHRS; CDR2 reads YFSETQ. V lost 4 bases and J lost 5; bases outside the gene matches: 6. As DNA, the CDR3 is TGCGCCAGCAGCCCGGCCGGACTAGCGGGGGAGACCCAGTACTTC. Translating it yields CASSPAGLAGETQYF.

The chain recombines TRBV30 with TRBJ1-1; 10 bases are a match to TRBD1. Germline CDR1 is GTSNPN and CDR2 is SVGIG (reference sequence). With V trimmed by 4 bases and J by 5 bases, 4 bases remained unmatched. The CDR3 has 13 residues. CDR3 coding DNA: TGTGCCTGGACGGGACAGGGGAGAACTGAAGCTTTCTTT. It specifies CAWTGQGRTEAFF.

This chain uses TRBV28 with TRBJ1-5; TRBD1 matches 8 bases. Germline V lookup: CDR1 MDHEN, CDR2 SYDVKM. The CDR3 sequence is 18 residues long. Trimming cost V 2 bases and J 1 base; bases outside gene matches: 10. For the CDR3, the DNA is TGTGCCAGCAGTTTAAGGGGGCAGGGGGCAGGGAGCAATCAGCCCCAGCATTTT. This sequence encodes CASSLRGQGAGSNQPQHF.